Sequencing of this TCR beta chain was carried out in a study of human T cells and chemical hapten exposure. Time point here: patch test 2, 6 weeks after DPC sensitization. As for treatment: therapeutic diphenylcyclopropenone sensitization with weekly scalp DPC. In TCRdb, the RACE reads were re-called with MiXCR into one record per CDR3 protein. The sample carries some 99,000 distinct CDR3 sequences, roughly 10% recorded once. Trimming removed 1 base at V and 6 bases at J, with 7 bases between. Germline CDR1 reads SGHNT; CDR2 reads YENEEA. The CDR3 loop spans 12 amino acids. This clonotype was seen a handful of times.

This clonotype originated in a woman aged 40 to 55 with alopecia areata. Some clones in this sample may be carry-over from other donors' samples. The chain joins TRBV11-3 to TRBJ2-7; D unclear. This sample comprised whole blood, obtained in connection with sensitization to the hapten diphenylcyclopropenone (DPC). The CDR3 DNA sequence: TGTGCCAGCAGCTTAGTGGGCGGCGAGCAGTACTTC. Protein product: CASSLVGGEQYF.